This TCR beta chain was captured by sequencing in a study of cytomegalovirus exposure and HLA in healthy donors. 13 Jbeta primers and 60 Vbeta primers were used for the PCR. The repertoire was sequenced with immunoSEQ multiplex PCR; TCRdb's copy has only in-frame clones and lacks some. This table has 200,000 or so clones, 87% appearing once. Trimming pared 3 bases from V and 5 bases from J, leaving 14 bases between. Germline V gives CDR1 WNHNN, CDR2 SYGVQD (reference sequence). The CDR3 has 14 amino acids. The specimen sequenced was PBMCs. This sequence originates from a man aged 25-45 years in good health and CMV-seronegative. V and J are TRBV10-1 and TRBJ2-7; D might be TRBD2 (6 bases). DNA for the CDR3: TGCGCCAGCAGTGATGAGCGTCCGGGGGACGAGCAGTACTTC. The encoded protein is CASSDERPGDEQYF.